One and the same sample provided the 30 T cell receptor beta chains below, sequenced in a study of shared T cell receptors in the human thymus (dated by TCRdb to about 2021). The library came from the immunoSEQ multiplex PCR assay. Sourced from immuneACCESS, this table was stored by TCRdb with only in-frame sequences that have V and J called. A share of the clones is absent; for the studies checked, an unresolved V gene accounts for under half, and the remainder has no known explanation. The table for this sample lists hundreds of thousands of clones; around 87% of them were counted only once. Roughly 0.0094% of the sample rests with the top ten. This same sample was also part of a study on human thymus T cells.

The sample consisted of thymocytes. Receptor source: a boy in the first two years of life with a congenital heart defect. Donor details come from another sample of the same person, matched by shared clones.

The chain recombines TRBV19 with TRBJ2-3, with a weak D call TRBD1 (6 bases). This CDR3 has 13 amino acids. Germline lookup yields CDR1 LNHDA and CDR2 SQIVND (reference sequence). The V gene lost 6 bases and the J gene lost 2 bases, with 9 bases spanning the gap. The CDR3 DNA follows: TGTGCCAGTAGCGGACAGATCACAGATACGCAGTATTTT. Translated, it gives CASSGQITDTQYF.

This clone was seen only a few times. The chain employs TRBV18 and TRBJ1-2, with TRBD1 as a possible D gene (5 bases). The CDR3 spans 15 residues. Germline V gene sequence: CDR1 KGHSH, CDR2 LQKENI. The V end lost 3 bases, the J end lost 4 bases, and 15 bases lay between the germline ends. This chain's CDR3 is CASSPMAGTAYGYTF. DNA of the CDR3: TGTGCCAGCTCACCCATGGCGGGGACGGCCTATGGCTACACCTTC.

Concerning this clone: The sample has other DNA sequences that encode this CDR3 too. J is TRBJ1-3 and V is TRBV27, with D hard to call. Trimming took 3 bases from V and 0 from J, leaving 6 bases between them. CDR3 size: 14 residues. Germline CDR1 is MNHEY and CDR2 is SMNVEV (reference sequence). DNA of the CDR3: TGTGCCAGCAGTTTTCGGAGCTCTGGAAACACCATATATTTT. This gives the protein CASSFRSSGNTIYF.

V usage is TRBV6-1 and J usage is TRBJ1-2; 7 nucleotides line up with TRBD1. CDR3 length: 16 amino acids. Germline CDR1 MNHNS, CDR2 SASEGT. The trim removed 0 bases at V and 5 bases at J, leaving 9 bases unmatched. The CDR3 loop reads CASSEAGGSIIYGYTF. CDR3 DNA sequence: TGTGCCAGCAGTGAAGCAGGGGGCTCCATTATTTATGGCTACACCTTC.

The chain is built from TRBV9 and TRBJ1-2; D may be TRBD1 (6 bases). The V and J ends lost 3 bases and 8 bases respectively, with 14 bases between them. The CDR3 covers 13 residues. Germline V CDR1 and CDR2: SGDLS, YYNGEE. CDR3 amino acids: CASSGGWDNGYTF. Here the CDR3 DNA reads TGTGCCAGCAGCGGGGGTTGGGACAACGGCTACACCTTC.

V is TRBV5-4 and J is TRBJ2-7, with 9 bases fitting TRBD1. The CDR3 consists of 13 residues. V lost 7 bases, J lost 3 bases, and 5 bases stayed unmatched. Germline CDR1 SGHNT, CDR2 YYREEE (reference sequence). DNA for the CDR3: TGTGCCAGCCGGGGGACAGGGAGCTACGAGCAGTACTTC. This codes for CASRGTGSYEQYF.

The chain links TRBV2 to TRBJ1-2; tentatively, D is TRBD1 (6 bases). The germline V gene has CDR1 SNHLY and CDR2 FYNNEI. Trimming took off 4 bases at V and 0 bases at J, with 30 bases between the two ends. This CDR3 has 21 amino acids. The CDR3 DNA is TGTGCCAGCAGTGTACCGCAACACAGGGTTGGTGATCAGGGGCCTAACTATGGCTACACCTTC. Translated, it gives CASSVPQHRVGDQGPNYGYTF.

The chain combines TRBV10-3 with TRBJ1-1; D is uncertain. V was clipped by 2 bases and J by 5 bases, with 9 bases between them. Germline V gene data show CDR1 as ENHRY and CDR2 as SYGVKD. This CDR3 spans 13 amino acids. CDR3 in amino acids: CAISEGRETEAFF. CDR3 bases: TGTGCCATCAGTGAGGGGAGGGAGACTGAAGCTTTCTTT.

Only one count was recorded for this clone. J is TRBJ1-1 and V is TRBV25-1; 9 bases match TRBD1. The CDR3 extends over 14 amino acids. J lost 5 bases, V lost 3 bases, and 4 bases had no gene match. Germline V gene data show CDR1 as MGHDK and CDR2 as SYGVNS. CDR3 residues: CASSETGGRTEAFF. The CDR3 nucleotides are TGTGCCAGCAGTGAGACAGGGGGAAGGACTGAAGCTTTCTTT.

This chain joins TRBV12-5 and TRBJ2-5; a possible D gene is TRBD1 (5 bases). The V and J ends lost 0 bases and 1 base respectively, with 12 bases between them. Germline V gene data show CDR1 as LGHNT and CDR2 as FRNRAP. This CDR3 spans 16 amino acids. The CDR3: CASGLVSRALQETQYF. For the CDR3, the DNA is TGTGCTAGTGGTTTGGTCAGCAGGGCCCTCCAAGAGACCCAGTACTTC. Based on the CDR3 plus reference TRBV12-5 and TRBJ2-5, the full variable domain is DARVTQTPRHKVTEMGQEVTMRCQPILGHNTVFWYRQTMMQGLELLAYFRNRAPLDDSGMPKDRFSAEMPDATLATLKIQPSEPRDSAVYFCASGLVSRALQETQYFGPGTRLLVL.

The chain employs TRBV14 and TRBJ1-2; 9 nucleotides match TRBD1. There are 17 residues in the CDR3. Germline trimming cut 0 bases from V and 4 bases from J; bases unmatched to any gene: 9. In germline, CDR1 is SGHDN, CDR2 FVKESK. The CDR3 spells CASSQECRQGGCYGYTF. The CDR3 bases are TGTGCCAGCAGCCAAGAGTGCAGACAGGGGGGGTGCTATGGCTACACCTTC.

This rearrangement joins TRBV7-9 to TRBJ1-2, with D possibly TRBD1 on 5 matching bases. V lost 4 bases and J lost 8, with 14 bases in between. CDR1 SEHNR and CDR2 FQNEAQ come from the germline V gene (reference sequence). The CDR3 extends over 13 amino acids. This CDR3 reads CASSSSGGRGYTF. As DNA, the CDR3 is TGTGCCAGCAGCTCTTCCGGGGGTAGGGGCTACACCTTC. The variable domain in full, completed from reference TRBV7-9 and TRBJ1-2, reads DTGVSQNPRHKITKRGQNVTFRCDPISEHNRLYWYRQTLGQGPEFLTYFQNEAQLEKSRLLSDRFSAERPKGSFSTLEIQRTEQGDSAMYLCASSSSGGRGYTFGSGTRLTVV.

CDR3 DNA: TGTGCCAGCAGCTTAATAAGTGGGGGCATATACAATGAGCAGTTCTTC. Translated: CASSLISGGIYNEQFF. The V and J genes are TRBV5-4 and TRBJ2-1; TRBD1 might be the D (6 bases). Between the trimmed V and J ends, which lost 2 bases and 4 bases, there was a span of 16 bases. The CDR3 runs 16 residues. Germline CDR1 SGHNT, CDR2 YYREEE (reference sequence).

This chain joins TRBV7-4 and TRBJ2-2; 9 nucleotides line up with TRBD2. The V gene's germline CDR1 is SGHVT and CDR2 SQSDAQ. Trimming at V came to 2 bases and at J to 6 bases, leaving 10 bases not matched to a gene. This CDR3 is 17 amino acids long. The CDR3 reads CASSLKGPSGMAGELFF. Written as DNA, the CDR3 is TGTGCCAGCAGCTTAAAGGGGCCTAGCGGGATGGCCGGGGAGCTGTTTTTT.

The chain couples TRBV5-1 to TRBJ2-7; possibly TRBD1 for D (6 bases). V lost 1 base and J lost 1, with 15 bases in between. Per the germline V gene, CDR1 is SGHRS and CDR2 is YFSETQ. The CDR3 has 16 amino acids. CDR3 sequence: CASSLKAKGQSYEQYF. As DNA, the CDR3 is TGCGCCAGCAGCTTGAAAGCGAAGGGACAATCCTACGAGCAGTACTTC.

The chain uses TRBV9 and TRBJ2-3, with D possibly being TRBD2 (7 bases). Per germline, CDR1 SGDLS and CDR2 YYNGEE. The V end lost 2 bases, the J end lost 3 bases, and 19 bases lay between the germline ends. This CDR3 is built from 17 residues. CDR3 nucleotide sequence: TGTGCCAGCAGCGTGGGGGGAGGGGGGAGCGGGACAGATACGCAGTATTTT. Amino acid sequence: CASSVGGGGSGTDTQYF.

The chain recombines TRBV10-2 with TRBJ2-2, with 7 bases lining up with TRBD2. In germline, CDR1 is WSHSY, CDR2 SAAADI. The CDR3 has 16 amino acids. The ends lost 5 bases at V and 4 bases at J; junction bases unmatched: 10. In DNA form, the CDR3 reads TGCGCCAGCAGTTACGTTCTAGCGGAGTCCACCGGGGAGCTGTTTTTT. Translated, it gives CASSYVLAESTGELFF.

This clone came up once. This chain's CDR3 is CASSSLAAGANVLTF. The CDR3 nucleotides are TGTGCCAGCAGCTCCTTAGCGGCCGGGGCCAACGTCCTGACTTTC. The V call is TRBV7-4, the J call TRBJ2-6, with D perhaps matching TRBD2 (6 bases). Per germline, CDR1 SGHVT and CDR2 SQSDAQ. The CDR3 is 15 amino acids. V was pared by 4 bases and J by 4 bases, with 11 bases between.

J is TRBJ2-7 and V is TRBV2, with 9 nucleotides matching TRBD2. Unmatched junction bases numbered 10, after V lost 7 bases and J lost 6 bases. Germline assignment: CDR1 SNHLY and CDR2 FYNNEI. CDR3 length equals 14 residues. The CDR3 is CASISGGGFREQYF. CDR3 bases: TGTGCCAGCATTAGCGGGGGAGGTTTCCGCGAGCAGTACTTC.

The CDR3 reads CASSQTGEGGKLFF. In DNA, the CDR3 is TGCGCCAGCAGCCAAACAGGGGAAGGGGGAAAACTGTTTTTT. The gene calls are TRBV4-3 and TRBJ1-4; TRBD1 agrees at 7 bases. This CDR3 comprises 14 residues. Germline trimming cut 2 bases from V and 10 bases from J; bases unmatched to any gene: 7. CDR1 is LGHNA and CDR2 is YSLEER in the germline V gene.

Here the CDR3 reads CASSFRDRGWDTEAFF. The DNA for the CDR3 is TGTGCCAGCAGCTTCAGGGACAGGGGGTGGGACACTGAAGCTTTCTTT. V gene TRBV7-9 combines with J gene TRBJ1-1; 11 bases are a match to TRBD1. V shed 3 bases and J 3 bases; nucleotides not matched to a gene: 6. CDR1 and CDR2 (germline): SEHNR, FQNEAQ (reference sequence). There are 16 residues in the CDR3.

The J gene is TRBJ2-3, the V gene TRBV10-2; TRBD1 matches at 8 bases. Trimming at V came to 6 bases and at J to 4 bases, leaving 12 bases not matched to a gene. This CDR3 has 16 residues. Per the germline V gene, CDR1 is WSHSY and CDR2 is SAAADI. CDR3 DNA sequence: TGCGCCAGCAGAAGACAGGGGCGAAAGGCGCCAGATACGCAGTATTTT. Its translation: CASRRQGRKAPDTQYF.

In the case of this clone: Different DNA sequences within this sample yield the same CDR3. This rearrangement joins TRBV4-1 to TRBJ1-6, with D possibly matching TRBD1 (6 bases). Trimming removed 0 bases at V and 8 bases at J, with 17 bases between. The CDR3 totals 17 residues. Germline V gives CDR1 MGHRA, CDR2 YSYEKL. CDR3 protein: CASSQDPLRKGDSPLHF. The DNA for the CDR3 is TGCGCCAGCAGCCAAGATCCGCTCCGCAAGGGGGATTCACCCCTCCACTTT.

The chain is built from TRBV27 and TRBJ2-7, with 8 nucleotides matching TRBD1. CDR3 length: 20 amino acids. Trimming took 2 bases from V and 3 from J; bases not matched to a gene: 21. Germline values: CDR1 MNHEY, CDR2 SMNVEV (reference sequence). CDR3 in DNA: TGTGCCAGCAGTTTAAGGGATGGACAGGGCGTCCCTCCCACTATCTACGAGCAGTACTTC. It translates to CASSLRDGQGVPPTIYEQYF.

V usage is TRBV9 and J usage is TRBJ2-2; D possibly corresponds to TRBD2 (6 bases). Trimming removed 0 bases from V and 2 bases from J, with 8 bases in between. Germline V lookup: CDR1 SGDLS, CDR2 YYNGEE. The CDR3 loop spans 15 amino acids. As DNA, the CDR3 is TGTGCCAGCAGCGTAGGTAGCGGTAACACCGGGGAGCTGTTTTTT. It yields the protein CASSVGSGNTGELFF.

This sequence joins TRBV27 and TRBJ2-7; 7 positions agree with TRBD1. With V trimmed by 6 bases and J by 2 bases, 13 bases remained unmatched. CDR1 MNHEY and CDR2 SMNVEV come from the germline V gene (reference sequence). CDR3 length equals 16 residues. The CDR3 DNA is TGTGCCAGCAGCAGTAGGACAGGAGACCCCCCCTACGAGCAGTACTTC. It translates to CASSSRTGDPPYEQYF.

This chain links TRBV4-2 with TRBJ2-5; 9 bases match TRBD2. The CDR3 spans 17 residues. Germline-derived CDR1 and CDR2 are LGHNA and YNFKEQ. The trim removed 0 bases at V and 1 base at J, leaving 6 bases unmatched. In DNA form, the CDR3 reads TGTGCCAGCAGCCAAGAGCCTAGCGGGGCTCTCCAAGAGACCCAGTACTTC. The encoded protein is CASSQEPSGALQETQYF.

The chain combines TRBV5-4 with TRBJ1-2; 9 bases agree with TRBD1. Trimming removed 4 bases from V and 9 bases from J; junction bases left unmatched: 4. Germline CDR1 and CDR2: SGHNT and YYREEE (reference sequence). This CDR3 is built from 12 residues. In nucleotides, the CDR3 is TGTGCCAGCAGCGGGGACAGGGCGAGCTACACCTTC. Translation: CASSGDRASYTF.

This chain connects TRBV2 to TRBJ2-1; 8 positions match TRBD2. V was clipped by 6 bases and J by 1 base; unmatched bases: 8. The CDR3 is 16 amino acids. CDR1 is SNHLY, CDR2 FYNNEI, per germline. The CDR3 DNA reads TGTGCCAGCAGGGAATCACTAGCGGAGTCCTACAATGAGCAGTTCTTC. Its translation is CASRESLAESYNEQFF. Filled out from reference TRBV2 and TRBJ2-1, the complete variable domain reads EPEVTQTPSHQVTQMGQEVILRCVPISNHLYFYWYRQILGQKVEFLVSFYNNEISEKSEIFDDQFSVERPDGSNFTLKIRSTKLEDSAMYFCASRESLAESYNEQFFGPGTRLTVL.

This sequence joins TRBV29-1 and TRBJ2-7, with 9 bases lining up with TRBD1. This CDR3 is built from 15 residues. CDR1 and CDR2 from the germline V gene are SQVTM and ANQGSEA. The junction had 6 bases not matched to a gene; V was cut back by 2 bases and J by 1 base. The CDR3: CSVENRGQGSYEQYF. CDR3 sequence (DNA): TGCAGCGTTGAAAACAGGGGACAGGGATCCTACGAGCAGTACTTC.